These 10 T cell receptor beta chains were all obtained from the same sample, sequenced in a study of cytomegalovirus exposure and HLA in healthy donors. It was with 60 Vbeta and 13 Jbeta primers that the PCR ran. Clones were read by immunoSEQ multiplex PCR, and TCRdb kept only the in-frame ones, dropping some. In the table there are about 160,000 clones, 80% of which are singletons. Input material: PBMCs. The receptors come from a woman in her 50s in good health and CMV-seronegative.

This clone was detected once. J is TRBJ1-1 and V is TRBV5-1, with 9 positions matching TRBD1. Unmatched junction bases numbered 7, after V lost 4 bases and J lost 9 bases. The CDR3 contains 13 residues. Looked up from germline, CDR1 is SGHRS and CDR2 is YFSETQ. The CDR3 region is CASSHPGQGKAFF. CDR3 coding DNA: TGCGCCAGCAGCCATCCGGGACAGGGTAAAGCTTTCTTT. The full variable domain, completed using reference TRBV5-1 and TRBJ1-1, is KAGVTQTPRYLIKTRGQQVTLSCSPISGHRSVSWYQQTPGQGLQFLFEYFSETQRNKGNFPGRFSGRQFSNSRSEMNVSTLELGDSALYLCASSHPGQGKAFFGQGTRLTVV.

The chain recombines TRBV7-8 with TRBJ2-7; D remains unclear. This CDR3 contains 11 residues. CDR1 is SGHVS and CDR2 is FQNEAQ in the germline V gene. Trimming removed 3 bases from V and 6 bases from J, with 6 bases in between. CDR3 DNA: TGTGCCAGCAGCTTTGAACTCGAGCAGTACTTC. This gives the protein CASSFELEQYF.

This clone was observed a few times. In DNA form, the CDR3 reads TGCGCCAGCAGAACCCAGACAGCTAATGAAAAACTGTTTTTT. It codes for CASRTQTANEKLFF. The rearrangement uses TRBV5-1 and TRBJ1-4, with D possibly TRBD1 on 5 matching bases. The length of the CDR3 is 14 residues. Between the trimmed V and J ends, which lost 5 bases and 3 bases, there was a span of 11 bases. Germline CDR1 is SGHRS and CDR2 is YFSETQ.

This clone has only a few counts. This rearrangement joins TRBV28 to TRBJ2-5, with a tentative D call TRBD1 (6 bases). The end of the DNA fits TRBJ2-7 better, so the J call may be wrong. Germline V lookup: CDR1 MDHEN, CDR2 SYDVKM. The length of the CDR3 is 17 residues. The CDR3 DNA sequence: TGTGCCAGCAGTTTAGGATCGCCTACCTCCAGGGGCTACGAGCAGTACTTC. As protein: CASSLGSPTSRGYEQYF.

The V call is TRBV2, the J call TRBJ2-3, with 7 bases that match TRBD2. The CDR3 totals 15 residues. Germline V gene data show CDR1 as SNHLY and CDR2 as FYNNEI. The V gene end was trimmed by 6 bases and the J gene end by 3 bases; junction bases not matched to a gene: 9. CDR3 nucleotide sequence: TGTGCCAGCAGCCTCCTGGCGGGAGAGACAGATACGCAGTATTTT. It encodes CASSLLAGETDTQYF.

The chain joins TRBV7-2 to TRBJ1-2; D not certain. V was cut by 5 bases and J by 13 bases, with 14 bases left in between. The germline CDR1 and CDR2 sequences are SGHTA and FQGNSA. The CDR3 has 11 amino acids. DNA of the CDR3: TGTGCCAGCAGCCCCCTAGAGGCCTTCACCTTC. Translating it yields CASSPLEAFTF. Full variable domain (rest looked up from reference TRBV7-2 and TRBJ1-2): GAGVSQSPSNKVTEKGKDVELRCDPISGHTALYWYRQSLGQGLEFLIYFQGNSAPDKSGLPSDRFSAERTGGSVSTLTIQRTQQEDSAVYLCASSPLEAFTFGSGTRLTVV.

The chain carries TRBV18 and TRBJ1-1; unclear D gene. V lost 5 bases to trimming and J lost 1 base, with 11 bases between them. Germline V CDR1 and CDR2: KGHSH, LQKENI. This CDR3 region has 14 residues. CDR3 bases: TGTGCCAGCTCATCTCAGACACGGAACACTGAAGCTTTCTTT. Amino acid sequence: CASSSQTRNTEAFF.

The gene calls are TRBV7-3 and TRBJ2-3, with 10 positions matching TRBD2. V lost 5 bases and J lost 4; bases outside the gene matches: 6. CDR1 SGHTA and CDR2 FQGTGA come from the germline V gene. The CDR3 spans 15 residues. In nucleotides, the CDR3 is TGTGCCAGCAGCATTAGCGGGAGGACGGCAGATACGCAGTATTTT. Protein: CASSISGRTADTQYF.

This clone has only a few counts. This chain uses TRBV2 with TRBJ2-2, with 9 bases lining up with TRBD2. V lost 8 bases and J lost 0; bases outside the gene matches: 1. CDR1 is SNHLY, CDR2 FYNNEI, per germline. CDR3 length equals 14 residues. The CDR3 DNA follows: TGTGCCAGCCGGACTAGCGCGAACACCGGGGAGCTGTTTTTT. Residues: CASRTSANTGELFF.

This chain joins TRBV15 and TRBJ1-6; D ambiguous. CDR1 is LNHNV and CDR2 is YYDKDF in the germline V gene (reference sequence). The CDR3 is 14 residues long. V lost 0 bases to trimming and J lost 7 bases, with 7 bases between them. CDR3 in DNA: TGTGCCACCAGCAGAGATCGCGGGAATTCACCCCTCCACTTT. This gives the protein CATSRDRGNSPLHF.